The entry that follows covers one T cell receptor beta chain sequence. Its cognate antigen has yet to be identified. No base quality values were provided; no much bigger clone lies one nucleotide off. V and J lose 0 bases and 2 bases, and a span of 11 bases separates them. From the cysteine up to the phenylalanine, the CDR3 has a length of 15 residues. Only CDR3 DNA is held: 45 bases, read in frame from base 1. CDR1 and CDR2 were assigned from the germline V gene as SGHRS and YFSETQ. The immunoSEQ Assay, a bias-controlled multiplex PCR, was used to amplify TCRbeta CDR3 regions from genomic DNA. The authors' analysis ran thus. Nucleated cell counts per sample were estimated from amplification of reference gene primers within the assay. Sequence reads were collapsed and filtered to measure the absolute abundance of every unique TCRbeta CDR3 rearrangement. For each sample, productive Simpson clonality was calculated as the square root of Simpson's diversity index over productive rearrangements. TCRdb took this table from immuneACCESS and kept in-frame rearrangements with V and J called. Such tables lack part of the clones; where checked against another copy, unresolved V genes explain under half of the gap, and the rest is unexplained. The D gene and trimming were derived from the DNA, and the V and J assignments and clone size from that table. Here the sample has around 200,000 clones; approximately 88% occur a single time. The ten largest clones represent 2.5% to 3.5% of the sample.

Participants in the prospective study were aged roughly 18 to 89 years, lived in 24 United States geographic areas, and enrolled through a virtual design. In the prospective study, participants were assigned to cohorts based on the clinical history participants reported in a screening survey and a study questionnaire. Recovered participants in ImmuneRACE Cohort 3 were defined as having two consecutive negative NP/OP PCR tests, clearance from a healthcare professional, or resolution of symptoms. In the prospective study, mobile phlebotomists collected whole blood, serum and a nasopharyngeal or oropharyngeal swab from each participant. Additional blood draws and questionnaires over a roughly two-month period could optionally be provided by prospective study participants. Blood samples from the prospective study were shipped frozen or at room temperature prior to DNA extraction. The data derive from a study of blood T cell repertoires in COVID-19 (dated by TCRdb to 2020 to 2021). Notes on the research overall: Samples from collaborators originated in the United States, Italy and Spain and spanned both the acute and convalescent phases of COVID-19. The prospective study material was composed of cDNA or gDNA derived from T cells, B-cell-depleted T cells, or PBMCs. The dataset comprised deeply sampled blood TCRbeta repertoires from subjects exposed to, actively infected with, or recovered from COVID-19. The repertoires were made available in a free public database intended to serve as a resource for research on the immune response to SARS-CoV-2. Samples were obtained from the ongoing ImmuneRACE study (first 160 participants) and from 950 to 1,500 subjects provided by 6 global collaborators. A de-identified subject ID, COVID-19 status, age in years and sex were almost always included in the sample metadata. Where HLA class I and class II types were available, the types were taken from metadata supplied by the sample provider, not from assay-based typing. What the research found in general, with its limitations: How much clinical and demographic metadata was included differed by source and by participant, and the metadata was provided uncurated.

Here the chain combines TRBV5-1 and TRBJ1-2; the D segment could be TRBD1, given 6 matching bases. Sequencing input: PBMCs or T cells enriched from blood (not recorded which). The clonotype comes from a young woman who had recovered from COVID-19. The CDR3 reads CASSLVGTQNYGYTF. DNA sequence: TGCGCCAGCAGCTTGGTGGGGACACAAAACTATGGCTACACCTTC. Full variable domain (CDR3 extended with the reference TRBV5-1 and TRBJ1-2 proteins): KAGVTQTPRYLIKTRGQQVTLSCSPISGHRSVSWYQQTPGQGLQFLFEYFSETQRNKGNFPGRFSGRQFSNSRSEMNVSTLELGDSALYLCASSLVGTQNYGYTFGSGTRLTVV.